A selection of T cell receptor beta chains follows, all from one sample in a study of blood T cell repertoires in COVID-19. Sequencing was performed with immunoSEQ multiplex PCR; in TCRdb, only in-frame clones are kept and a portion is missing. The data contain about 440,000 clones, about 87% of them singletons. Material for sequencing was peripheral blood. The source is a woman between 45 and 60 years old with COVID-19, enrolled during active disease. Both conserved end residues are part of each CDR3. The D gene is left open where the match is weak. Clone sizes are given selectively: once, few, many, or a class where the clone is expanded.

j_call: TRBJ1-1; clone_size: .; v_call: TRBV6-6; d_call: .; cdr3_aa: CASSRGPDAEAFF; cdr3_nt: TGTGCCAGCAGTAGGGGTCCCGACGCTGAAGCTTTCTTT
j_call: TRBJ1-1; clone_size: once; v_call: TRBV9; d_call: .; cdr3_aa: CASSGPNTEAFF; cdr3_nt: TGTGCCAGCAGCGGGCCAAACACTGAAGCTTTCTTT
j_call: TRBJ1-1; clone_size: .; v_call: TRBV7-2; d_call: .; cdr3_aa: CASSSKGGGRPTEAFF; cdr3_nt: TGTGCCAGCAGCTCTAAGGGGGGCGGGAGGCCCACTGAAGCTTTCTTT
j_call: TRBJ1-3; clone_size: few; v_call: TRBV19; d_call: TRBD1; cdr3_aa: CASSVGQGKNTIYF; cdr3_nt: TGTGCCAGTAGTGTGGGACAGGGTAAGAACACCATATATTTT
j_call: TRBJ1-2; clone_size: .; v_call: TRBV14; d_call: TRBD1; cdr3_aa: CASKAGGDGYTF; cdr3_nt: TGTGCCAGCAAGGCAGGGGGCGATGGCTACACCTTC
j_call: TRBJ2-1; clone_size: .; v_call: TRBV28; d_call: .; cdr3_aa: CASSYQGGSYNEQFF; cdr3_nt: TGTGCCAGCAGTTACCAGGGGGGCTCCTACAATGAGCAGTTCTTC
j_call: TRBJ1-1; clone_size: .; v_call: TRBV3-1/TRBV3-2; d_call: TRBD1; cdr3_aa: CASSQGLRTGLEAFF; cdr3_nt: TGTGCCAGCAGCCAAGGCCTACGGACAGGGCTAGAAGCTTTCTTT
j_call: TRBJ2-6; clone_size: .; v_call: TRBV2; d_call: .; cdr3_aa: CASTMDSAGANVLTF; cdr3_nt: TGTGCCAGCACTATGGACTCGGCTGGGGCCAACGTCCTGACTTTC
j_call: TRBJ2-1; clone_size: once; v_call: TRBV5-4; d_call: TRBD1; cdr3_aa: CASSLTQGRHNEQFF; cdr3_nt: TGTGCCAGCAGCTTAACACAGGGGAGACACAATGAGCAGTTCTTC
j_call: TRBJ2-7; clone_size: .; v_call: TRBV7-9; d_call: .; cdr3_aa: CASSPGRGGSYEQYF; cdr3_nt: TGTGCCAGCAGCCCAGGAAGGGGGGGCTCCTACGAGCAGTACTTC
j_call: TRBJ2-1; clone_size: .; v_call: TRBV19; d_call: TRBD2; cdr3_aa: CASSIPNLWTSGGVNEQFF; cdr3_nt: TGTGCCAGTAGTATCCCGAATTTATGGACTAGCGGGGGGGTAAATGAGCAGTTCTTC
j_call: TRBJ1-2; clone_size: few; v_call: TRBV21-1; d_call: .; cdr3_aa: CASSGTAGLNGYTF; cdr3_nt: TGTGCCAGCAGCGGGACTGCGGGGCTGAATGGCTACACCTTC
j_call: TRBJ2-2; clone_size: once; v_call: TRBV6-4; d_call: .; cdr3_aa: CASSDSTGTGELFF; cdr3_nt: TGTGCCAGCAGTGACTCGACAGGCACCGGGGAGCTGTTTTTT
j_call: TRBJ1-5; clone_size: .; v_call: TRBV29-1; d_call: TRBD1; cdr3_aa: CSAGQGSNQPQHF; cdr3_nt: TGCAGCGCGGGACAGGGGTCCAATCAGCCCCAGCATTTT
j_call: TRBJ2-1; clone_size: .; v_call: TRBV6-5; d_call: TRBD1; cdr3_aa: CASSYRRQGGNEQFF; cdr3_nt: TGTGCCAGCAGTTACCGACGACAGGGTGGTAATGAGCAGTTCTTC
j_call: TRBJ1-5; clone_size: once; v_call: TRBV24-1; d_call: .; cdr3_aa: CATQGTTGLNQPQHF; cdr3_nt: TGTGCCACCCAAGGGACAACAGGGCTCAATCAGCCCCAGCATTTT
j_call: TRBJ1-5; clone_size: few; v_call: TRBV6-6; d_call: TRBD1; cdr3_aa: CASSRIGTDSNQPQHF; cdr3_nt: TGTGCCAGCAGCCGGATTGGGACAGATAGCAATCAGCCCCAGCATTTT
j_call: TRBJ1-1; clone_size: .; v_call: TRBV12-5; d_call: .; cdr3_aa: CASGIAGGRAFF; cdr3_nt: TGTGCTAGTGGTATCGCCGGGGGGAGGGCTTTCTTT
j_call: TRBJ2-3; clone_size: .; v_call: TRBV5-1; d_call: TRBD1; cdr3_aa: CASSFEGASTDTQYF; cdr3_nt: TGCGCCAGCAGCTTCGAGGGGGCTAGTACAGATACGCAGTATTTT
j_call: TRBJ1-3; clone_size: .; v_call: TRBV5-1; d_call: .; cdr3_aa: CASSLDSSGNTIYF; cdr3_nt: TGCGCCAGCAGCTTGGACAGCTCTGGAAACACCATATATTTT
j_call: TRBJ1-2; clone_size: .; v_call: TRBV5-4; d_call: TRBD1; cdr3_aa: CASSQLQGAGYGYTF; cdr3_nt: TGTGCCAGCAGCCAACTACAGGGGGCTGGGTATGGCTACACCTTC
j_call: TRBJ2-7; clone_size: .; v_call: TRBV24-1; d_call: TRBD2; cdr3_aa: CATDGTEQTLAGQTYEQYF; cdr3_nt: TGTGCCACCGATGGGACAGAACAAACACTAGCGGGGCAAACCTACGAGCAGTACTTC
j_call: TRBJ1-1; clone_size: .; v_call: TRBV5-6; d_call: .; cdr3_aa: CASFFHTEAFF; cdr3_nt: TGTGCCAGCTTCTTCCACACTGAAGCTTTCTTT
j_call: TRBJ1-1; clone_size: .; v_call: TRBV5-1; d_call: .; cdr3_aa: CASSPVAVMNTEAFF; cdr3_nt: TGCGCCAGCAGCCCGGTAGCTGTAATGAACACTGAAGCTTTCTTT
j_call: TRBJ2-3; clone_size: .; v_call: TRBV19; d_call: TRBD2; cdr3_aa: CASSTAGGTYSTDTQYF; cdr3_nt: TGTGCCAGTAGTACCGCGGGGGGTACGTATAGCACAGATACGCAGTATTTT
j_call: TRBJ2-7; clone_size: .; v_call: TRBV7-9; d_call: .; cdr3_aa: CASSPGQSYEQYF; cdr3_nt: TGTGCCAGCAGCCCGGGACAAAGCTACGAGCAGTACTTC